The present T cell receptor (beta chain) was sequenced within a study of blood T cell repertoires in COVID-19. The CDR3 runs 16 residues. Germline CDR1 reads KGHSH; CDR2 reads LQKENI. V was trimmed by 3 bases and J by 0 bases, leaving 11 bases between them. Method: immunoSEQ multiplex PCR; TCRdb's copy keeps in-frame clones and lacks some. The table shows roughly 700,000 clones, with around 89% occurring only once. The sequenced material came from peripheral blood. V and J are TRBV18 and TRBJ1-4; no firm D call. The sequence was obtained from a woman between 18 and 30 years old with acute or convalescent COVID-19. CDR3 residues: CASSPRDRATNEKLFF. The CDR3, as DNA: TGTGCCAGCTCACCTCGGGATCGGGCAACTAATGAAAAACTGTTTTTT.